This T cell receptor beta chain comes out of a study of blood T cells in healthy people across ages. Study-wide findings and caveats: Higher diversity, along with more naive CD4+ cells, distinguished long-lived donors from aged donors. Shifts in expanded clonotypes may have been confounded by donor CMV status, which was unknown.

CDR1 SQVTM and CDR2 ANQGSEA come from the germline V gene. This CDR3 region has 16 residues. To note about this clonotype: Its antigen is still unknown. An end of the junction differs from the germline gene, which may be a read error.

A second about 7 to 11 cycle PCR used barcoded and J-beta primers. Researchers report that a template-switch adaptor with 12 random nucleotides tagged each cDNA molecule. MiXCR was run by TCRdb on the 5' RACE reads, yielding one entry per CDR3 protein. The repertoire has 500,000 to 600,000 distinct CDR3 sequences, 27% of them found once; the top ten carry roughly 20%. The chain carries TRBV29-1 and TRBJ2-1; 7 bases map to TRBD1. The sequence was collected from a woman aged 70-85 years in good health. Sequencing used blood. The CDR3 sequence: CSVEEGVGQSYNEQLF. For the CDR3, the DNA is TGCAGCGTAGAAGAGGGGGTGGGACAGTCCTACAATGAGCAGCTCTTC.